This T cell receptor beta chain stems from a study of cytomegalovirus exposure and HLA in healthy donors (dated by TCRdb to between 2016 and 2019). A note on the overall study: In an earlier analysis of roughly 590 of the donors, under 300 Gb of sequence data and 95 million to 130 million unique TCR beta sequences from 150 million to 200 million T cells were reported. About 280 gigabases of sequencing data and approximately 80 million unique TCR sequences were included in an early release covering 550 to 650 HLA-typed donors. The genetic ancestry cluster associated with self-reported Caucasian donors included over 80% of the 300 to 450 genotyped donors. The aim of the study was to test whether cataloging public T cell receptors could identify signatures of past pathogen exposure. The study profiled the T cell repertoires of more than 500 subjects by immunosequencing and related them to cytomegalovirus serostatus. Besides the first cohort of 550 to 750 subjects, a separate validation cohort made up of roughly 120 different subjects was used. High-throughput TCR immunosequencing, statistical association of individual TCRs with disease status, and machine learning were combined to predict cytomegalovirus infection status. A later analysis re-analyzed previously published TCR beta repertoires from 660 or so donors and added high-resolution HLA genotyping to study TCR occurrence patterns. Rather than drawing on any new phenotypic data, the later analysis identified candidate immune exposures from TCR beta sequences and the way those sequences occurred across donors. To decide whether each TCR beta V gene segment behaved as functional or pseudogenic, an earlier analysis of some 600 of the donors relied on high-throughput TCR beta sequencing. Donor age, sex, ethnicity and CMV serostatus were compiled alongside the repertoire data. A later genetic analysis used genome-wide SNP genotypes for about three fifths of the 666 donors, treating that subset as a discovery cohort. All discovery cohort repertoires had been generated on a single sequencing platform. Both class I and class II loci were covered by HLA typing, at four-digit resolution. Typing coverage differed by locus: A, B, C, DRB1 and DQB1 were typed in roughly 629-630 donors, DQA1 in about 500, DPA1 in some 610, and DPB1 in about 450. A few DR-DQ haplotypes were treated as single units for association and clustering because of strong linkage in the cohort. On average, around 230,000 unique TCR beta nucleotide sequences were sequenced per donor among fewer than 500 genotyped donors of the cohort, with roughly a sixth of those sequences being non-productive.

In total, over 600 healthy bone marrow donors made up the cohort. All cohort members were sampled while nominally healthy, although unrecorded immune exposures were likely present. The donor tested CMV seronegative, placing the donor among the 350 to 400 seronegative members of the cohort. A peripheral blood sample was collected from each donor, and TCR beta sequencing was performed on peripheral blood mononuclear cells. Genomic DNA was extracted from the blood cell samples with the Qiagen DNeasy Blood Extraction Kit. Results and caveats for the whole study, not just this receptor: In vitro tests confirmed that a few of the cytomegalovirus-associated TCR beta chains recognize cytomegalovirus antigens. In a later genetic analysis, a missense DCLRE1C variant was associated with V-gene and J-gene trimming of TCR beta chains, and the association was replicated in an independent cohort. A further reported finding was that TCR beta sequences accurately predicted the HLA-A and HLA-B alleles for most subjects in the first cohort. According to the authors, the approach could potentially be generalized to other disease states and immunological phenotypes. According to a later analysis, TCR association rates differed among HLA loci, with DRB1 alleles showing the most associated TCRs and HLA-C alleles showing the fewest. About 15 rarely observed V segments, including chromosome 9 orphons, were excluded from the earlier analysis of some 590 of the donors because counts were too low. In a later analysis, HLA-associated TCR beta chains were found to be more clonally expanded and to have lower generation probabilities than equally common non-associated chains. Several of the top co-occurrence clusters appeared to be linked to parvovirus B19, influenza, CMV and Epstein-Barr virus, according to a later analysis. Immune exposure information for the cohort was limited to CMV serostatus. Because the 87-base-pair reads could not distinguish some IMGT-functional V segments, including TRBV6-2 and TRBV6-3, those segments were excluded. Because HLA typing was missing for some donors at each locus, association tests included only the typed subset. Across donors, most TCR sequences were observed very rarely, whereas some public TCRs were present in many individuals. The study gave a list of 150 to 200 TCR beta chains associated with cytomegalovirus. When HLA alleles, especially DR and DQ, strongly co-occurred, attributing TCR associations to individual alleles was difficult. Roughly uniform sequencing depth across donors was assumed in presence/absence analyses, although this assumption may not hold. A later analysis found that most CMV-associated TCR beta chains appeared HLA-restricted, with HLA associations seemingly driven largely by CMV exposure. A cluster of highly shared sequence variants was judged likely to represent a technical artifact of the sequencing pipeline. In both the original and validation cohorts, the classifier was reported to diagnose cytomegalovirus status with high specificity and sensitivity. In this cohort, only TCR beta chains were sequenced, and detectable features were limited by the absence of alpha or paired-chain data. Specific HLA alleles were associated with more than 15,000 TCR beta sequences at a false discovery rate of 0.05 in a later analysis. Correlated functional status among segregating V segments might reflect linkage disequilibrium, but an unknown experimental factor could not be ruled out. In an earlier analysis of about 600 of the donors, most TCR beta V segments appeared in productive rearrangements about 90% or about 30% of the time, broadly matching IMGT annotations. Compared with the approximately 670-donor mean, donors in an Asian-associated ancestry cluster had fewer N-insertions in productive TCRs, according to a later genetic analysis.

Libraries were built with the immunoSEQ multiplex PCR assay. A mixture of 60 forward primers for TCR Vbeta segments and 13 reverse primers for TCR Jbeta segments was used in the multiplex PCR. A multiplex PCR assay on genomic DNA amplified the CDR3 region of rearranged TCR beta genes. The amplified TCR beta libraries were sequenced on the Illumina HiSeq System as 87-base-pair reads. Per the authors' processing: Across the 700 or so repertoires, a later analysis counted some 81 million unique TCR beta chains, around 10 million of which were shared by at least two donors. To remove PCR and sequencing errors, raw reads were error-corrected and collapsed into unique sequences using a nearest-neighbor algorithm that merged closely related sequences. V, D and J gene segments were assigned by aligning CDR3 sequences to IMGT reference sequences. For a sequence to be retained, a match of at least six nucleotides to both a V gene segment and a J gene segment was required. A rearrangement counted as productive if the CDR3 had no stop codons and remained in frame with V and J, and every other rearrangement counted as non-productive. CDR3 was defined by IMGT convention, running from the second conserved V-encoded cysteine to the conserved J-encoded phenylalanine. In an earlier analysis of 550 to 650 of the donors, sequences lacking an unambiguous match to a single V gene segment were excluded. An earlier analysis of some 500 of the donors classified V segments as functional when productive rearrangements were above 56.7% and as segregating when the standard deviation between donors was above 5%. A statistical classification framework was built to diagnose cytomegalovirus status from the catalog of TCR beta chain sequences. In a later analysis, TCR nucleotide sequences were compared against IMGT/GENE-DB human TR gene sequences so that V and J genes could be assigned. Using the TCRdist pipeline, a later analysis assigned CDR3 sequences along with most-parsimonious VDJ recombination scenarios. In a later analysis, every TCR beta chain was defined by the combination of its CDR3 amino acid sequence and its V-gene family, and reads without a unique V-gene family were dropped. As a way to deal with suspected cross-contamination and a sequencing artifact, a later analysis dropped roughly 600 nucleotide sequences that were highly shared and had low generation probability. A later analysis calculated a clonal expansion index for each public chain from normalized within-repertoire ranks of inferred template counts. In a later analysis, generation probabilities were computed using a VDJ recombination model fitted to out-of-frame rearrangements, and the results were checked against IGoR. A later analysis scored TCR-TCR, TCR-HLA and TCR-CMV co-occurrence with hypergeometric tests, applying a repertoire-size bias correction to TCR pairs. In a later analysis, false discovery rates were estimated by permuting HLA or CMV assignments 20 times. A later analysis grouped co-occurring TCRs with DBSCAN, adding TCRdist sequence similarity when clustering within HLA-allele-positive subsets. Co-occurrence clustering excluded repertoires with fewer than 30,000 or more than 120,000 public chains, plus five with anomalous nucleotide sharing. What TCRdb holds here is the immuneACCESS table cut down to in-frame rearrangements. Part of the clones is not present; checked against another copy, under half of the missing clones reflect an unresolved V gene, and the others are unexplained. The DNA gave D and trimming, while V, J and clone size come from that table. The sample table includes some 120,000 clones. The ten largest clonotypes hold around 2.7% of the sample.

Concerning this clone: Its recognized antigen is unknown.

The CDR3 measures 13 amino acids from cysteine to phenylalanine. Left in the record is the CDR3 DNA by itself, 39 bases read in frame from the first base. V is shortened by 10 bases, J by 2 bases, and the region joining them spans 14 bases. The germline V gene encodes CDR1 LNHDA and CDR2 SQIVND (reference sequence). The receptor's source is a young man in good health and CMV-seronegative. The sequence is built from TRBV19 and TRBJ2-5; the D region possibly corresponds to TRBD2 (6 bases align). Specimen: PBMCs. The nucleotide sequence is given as TGTGCCACCGCTCCGGGGGATCAAGAGACCCAGTACTTC. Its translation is CATAPGDQETQYF.